A selection of T cell receptor beta chains follows, all from one sample in a study of T cells after yellow fever vaccination. TCRdb used MiXCR to reprocess the 5' RACE reads, holding one entry per CDR3 protein. The top ten hold 23% of the sample, which has around 310,000 distinct CDR3 sequences, around 3.6% seen once. The sequencing used PBMCs, collected on the day of the yellow fever booster vaccination. Receptors originate from a man younger than 35 who received the YFV17D yellow fever vaccine. Each CDR3 is given with its conserved first and last residue. A D gene is named only where the DNA matches it firmly. Not all rows give a size; the values are once, few, many and, for expanded clones, a class.

j_call | v_call | clone_size | d_call | cdr3_aa | cdr3_nt
TRBJ1-1 | TRBV6-5 | few | NA | CASSYGGGGTEAFF | TGTGCCAGCAGTTACGGCGGTGGGGGAACTGAAGCTTTCTTT
TRBJ1-4 | TRBV7-9 | many | TRBD1 | CASSFPGTGGEKLFF | TGTGCCAGCAGCTTTCCCGGGACAGGGGGCGAAAAACTGTTTTTT
TRBJ1-6 | TRBV2 | few | TRBD1 | CASLVQGAVNSPLHF | TGTGCCAGCCTCGTTCAGGGGGCGGTCAATTCACCCCTCCACTTT
TRBJ2-3 | TRBV5-8 | NA | NA | CASSVRGGPDTQYF | TGTGCCAGCAGCGTCCGGGGTGGCCCAGATACGCAGTATTTT
TRBJ2-5 | TRBV19 | many | NA | CASSKADQETQYF | TGTGCCAGTAGTAAGGCGGACCAAGAGACCCAGTACTTC
TRBJ2-1 | TRBV10-2 | NA | TRBD2 | CASSGSSGGYYNEQFF | TGCGCCAGCAGCGGTTCTAGCGGGGGATATTACAATGAGCAGTTCTTC
TRBJ2-2 | TRBV7-9 | many | NA | CASSKIALLNTGELFF | TGTGCCAGCAGCAAGATAGCGCTACTGAACACCGGGGAGCTGTTTTTT
TRBJ2-7 | TRBV29-1 | many | NA | CSVGSHSYEQYF | TGCAGCGTTGGTTCCCATTCCTACGAGCAGTACTTC
TRBJ1-3 | TRBV3-1 | few | NA | CASSLSGYGNTIYF | TGTGCCAGCAGCCTCTCGGGGTACGGAAACACCATATATTTT
TRBJ2-7 | TRBV25-1 | NA | NA | CASSGDYRAEQYF | TGTGCCAGCAGTGGAGATTACAGGGCCGAGCAGTACTTC
TRBJ1-1 | TRBV24-1 | NA | NA | CATKDTVNTEAFF | TGTGCCACCAAGGATACGGTGAACACTGAAGCTTTCTTT
TRBJ2-1 | TRBV5-6 | NA | NA | CASSSGTFSYNEQFF | TGTGCCAGCAGCTCGGGGACTTTTTCCTACAATGAGCAGTTCTTC
TRBJ2-3 | TRBV7-2 | many | NA | CASSLSGPSTDTQYF | TGTGCCAGCAGCTTAAGCGGCCCTAGCACAGATACGCAGTATTTT
TRBJ1-1 | TRBV12-3/TRBV12-4 | NA | NA | CASSPTPRPRNTEAFF | TGTGCCAGCAGTCCCACACCCCGGCCTCGGAACACTGAAGCTTTCTTT
TRBJ2-3 | TRBV5-1 | many | NA | CASSRPGGTDTQYF | TGCGCCAGCAGCCGACCAGGGGGCACAGATACGCAGTATTTT
TRBJ1-3 | TRBV4-3 | few | NA | CASSQDLTALRIDSGNTIYF | TGCGCCAGCAGCCAAGATTTGACAGCGCTGAGGATCGATTCTGGAAACACCATATATTTT
TRBJ1-6 | TRBV27 | many | NA | CASSLLPGAHSPLHF | TGTGCCAGCAGTTTATTACCAGGGGCCCATTCACCCCTCCACTTT
TRBJ1-4 | TRBV21-1 | many | NA | CASSKWASWGHLEANEKLFF | TGTGCCAGCAGCAAGTGGGCCTCTTGGGGACACCTCGAGGCTAATGAAAAACTGTTTTTT
TRBJ2-1 | TRBV5-5 | NA | TRBD2 | CASSFLAGETYNEQFF | TGTGCCAGCAGCTTCCTAGCGGGGGAGACCTACAATGAGCAGTTCTTC
TRBJ2-1 | TRBV7-2 | few | NA | CASRRDSSSYNEQFF | TGTGCCAGCAGGCGGGACAGTAGCTCCTACAATGAGCAGTTCTTC
TRBJ2-7 | TRBV20-1 | NA | TRBD2 | CSASRLAGGAYEQYF | TGCAGTGCTAGTAGGCTAGCGGGGGGCGCCTACGAGCAGTACTTC
TRBJ2-4 | TRBV27 | few | NA | CASSSPTRGKNIQYF | TGTGCCAGCAGTTCCCCGACAAGGGGTAAAAACATTCAGTACTTC
TRBJ2-1 | TRBV27 | NA | NA | CASSPEETTLLYEQFF | TGTGCCAGCAGTCCCGAGGAGACTACCCTTTTGTATGAGCAGTTCTTC